The clone carrying this T cell receptor (beta chain) occurred a few times. Combining a sample-barcoded 5' primer with a J-beta primer mix, a second PCR ran for about 7 to 12 cycles. TCRdb recomputed calls from the 5' RACE reads with MiXCR, one row per CDR3 protein. The top ten hold less than 3.5% of the sample, which has approximately 800,000 distinct CDR3 sequences, about a quarter seen once. The data belong to a study of blood T cells in healthy people across ages. The same data also contributed to another study, on T cells of mothers and their children.

This receptor was identified in a boy between 10 and 17 years old in good health. The source material was blood.

In nucleotides, the CDR3 is TGTGCCATCCGCGAACAAAGCTCCTATAATTCACCCCTCCACTTT. This codes for CAIREQSSYNSPLHF. This chain uses TRBV10-3 with TRBJ1-6; D call uncertain. V lost 8 bases and J lost 0, with 11 bases in between. The germline gives CDR1 ENHRY, CDR2 SYGVKD. The CDR3 sequence is 15 residues long.